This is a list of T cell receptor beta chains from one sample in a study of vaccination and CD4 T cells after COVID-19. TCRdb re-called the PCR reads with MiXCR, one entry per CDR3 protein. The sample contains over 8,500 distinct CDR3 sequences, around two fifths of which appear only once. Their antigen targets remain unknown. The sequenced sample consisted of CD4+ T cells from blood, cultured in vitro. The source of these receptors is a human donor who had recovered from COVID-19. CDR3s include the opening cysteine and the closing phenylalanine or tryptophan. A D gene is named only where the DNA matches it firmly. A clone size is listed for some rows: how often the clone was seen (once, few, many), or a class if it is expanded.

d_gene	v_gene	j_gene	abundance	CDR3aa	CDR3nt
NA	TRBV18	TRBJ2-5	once	CATLQGRQETQYF	TGTGCCACCCTCCAGGGGAGGCAAGAGACCCAGTACTTC
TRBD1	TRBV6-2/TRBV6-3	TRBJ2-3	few	CASGSGTGKRDTQYF	TGTGCCAGCGGGTCCGGGACAGGCAAGAGGGATACGCAGTATTTT
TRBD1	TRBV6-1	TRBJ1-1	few	CASSPLTGGNTEAFF	TGTGCCAGCAGCCCTTTGACAGGGGGAAACACTGAAGCTTTCTTT
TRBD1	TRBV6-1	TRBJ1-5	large	CASSEEGASNQPQHF	TGTGCCAGCAGTGAAGAGGGGGCCAGCAATCAGCCCCAGCATTTT
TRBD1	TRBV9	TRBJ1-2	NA	CASSEGQEGYGYTF	TGTGCCAGCAGCGAAGGACAGGAAGGTTATGGCTACACCTTC
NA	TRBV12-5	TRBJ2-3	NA	CASGLGQSSISTDTQYF	TGTGCTAGTGGTTTGGGACAGTCGTCAATTAGCACAGATACGCAGTATTTT
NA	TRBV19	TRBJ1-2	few	CASRGFYQQTGYLSYTF	TGTGCCAGTAGGGGATTCTACCAGCAGACAGGTTACCTTTCATACACCTTC
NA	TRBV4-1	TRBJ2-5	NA	CASSQTPGTPYRETQYF	TGCGCCAGCAGCCAAACGCCTGGGACACCATATAGGGAGACCCAGTACTTC
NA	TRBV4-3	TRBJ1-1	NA	CASSDPARNTEAFF	TGCGCCAGCAGCGACCCTGCGCGAAACACTGAAGCTTTCTTT
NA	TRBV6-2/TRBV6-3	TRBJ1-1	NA	CASRPGGIEAFF	TGTGCCAGCCGCCCCGGGGGGATTGAAGCTTTCTTT
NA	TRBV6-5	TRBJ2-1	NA	CASSSGPLSEQFF	TGTGCCAGCAGTTCCGGACCCCTGAGTGAGCAGTTCTTC
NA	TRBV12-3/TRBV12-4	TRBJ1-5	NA	CASSGGYSNQPQHF	TGTGCCAGCAGTGGGGGTTATAGCAATCAGCCCCAGCATTTT
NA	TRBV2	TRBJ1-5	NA	CASGETVGISNQPQHF	TGTGCCAGCGGTGAGACCGTTGGGATTAGCAATCAGCCCCAGCATTTT
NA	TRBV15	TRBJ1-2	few	CATSRAQNYGYTF	TGTGCCACCAGCAGGGCGCAGAACTATGGCTACACCTTC
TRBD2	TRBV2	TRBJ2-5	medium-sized	CASSFGSGLAGGLGETQYF	TGTGCGAGCAGTTTCGGCTCGGGACTAGCGGGGGGGCTCGGTGAGACCCAGTACTTC
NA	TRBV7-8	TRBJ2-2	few	CASSLGTGELFF	TGTGCCAGCAGCTTAGGTACCGGGGAGCTGTTTTTT
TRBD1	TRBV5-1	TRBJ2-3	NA	CASSYGQADTQYF	TGCGCCAGCAGCTACGGACAGGCTGATACGCAGTATTTT
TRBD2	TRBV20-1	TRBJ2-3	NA	CSARDVAGTHTQYF	TGCAGTGCTAGAGATGTAGCGGGGACTCATACGCAGTATTTT
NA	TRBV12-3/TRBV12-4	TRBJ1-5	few	CASSLALQATQPQHF	TGTGCCAGCAGTTTAGCTCTGCAGGCCACCCAGCCCCAGCATTTT
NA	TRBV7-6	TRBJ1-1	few	CASSSGLFNTEAFF	TGTGCCAGCAGCTCCGGCTTATTTAACACTGAAGCTTTCTTT
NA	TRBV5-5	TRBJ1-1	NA	CASSQTSNTEAFF	TGTGCCAGCAGCCAAACTTCGAACACTGAAGCTTTCTTT
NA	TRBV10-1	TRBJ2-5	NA	CASSESGRETQYF	TGCGCCAGCAGTGAGTCCGGGAGAGAGACCCAGTACTTC